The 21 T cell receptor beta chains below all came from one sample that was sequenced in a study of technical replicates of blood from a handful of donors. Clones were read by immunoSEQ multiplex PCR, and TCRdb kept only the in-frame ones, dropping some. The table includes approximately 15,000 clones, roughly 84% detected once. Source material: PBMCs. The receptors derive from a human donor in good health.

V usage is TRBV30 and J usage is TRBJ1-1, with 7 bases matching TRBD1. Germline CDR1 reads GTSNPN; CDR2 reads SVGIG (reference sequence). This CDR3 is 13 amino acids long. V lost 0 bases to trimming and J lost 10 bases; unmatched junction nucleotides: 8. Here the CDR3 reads CAWSVQGGGVAFF. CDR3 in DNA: TGTGCCTGGAGTGTACAAGGGGGCGGAGTAGCTTTCTTT.

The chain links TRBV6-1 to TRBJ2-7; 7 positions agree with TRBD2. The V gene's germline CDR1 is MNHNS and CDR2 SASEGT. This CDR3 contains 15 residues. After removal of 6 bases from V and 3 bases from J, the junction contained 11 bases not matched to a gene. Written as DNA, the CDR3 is TGTGCCAGCAGATCTGACGGCGGGAGTGGCTACGAGCAGTACTTC. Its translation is CASRSDGGSGYEQYF.

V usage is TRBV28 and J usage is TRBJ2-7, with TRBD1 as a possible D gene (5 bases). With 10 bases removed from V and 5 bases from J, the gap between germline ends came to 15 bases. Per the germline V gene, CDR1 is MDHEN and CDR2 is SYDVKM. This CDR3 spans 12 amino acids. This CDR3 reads CAIVDTPNEQYF. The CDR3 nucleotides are TGTGCCATCGTGGACACCCCCAACGAGCAGTACTTC.

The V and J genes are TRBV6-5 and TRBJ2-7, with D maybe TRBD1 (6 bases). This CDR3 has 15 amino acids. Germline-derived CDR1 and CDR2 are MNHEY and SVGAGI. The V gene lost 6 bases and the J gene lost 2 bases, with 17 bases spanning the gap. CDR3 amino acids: CASRQLPGVAYEQYF. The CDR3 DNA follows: TGTGCCAGCAGACAATTACCAGGGGTCGCCTACGAGCAGTACTTC.

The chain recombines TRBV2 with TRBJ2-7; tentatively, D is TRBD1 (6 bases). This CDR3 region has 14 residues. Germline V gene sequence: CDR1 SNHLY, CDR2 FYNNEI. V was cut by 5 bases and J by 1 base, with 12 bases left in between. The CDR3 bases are TGTGCCAGCAGTTTTAACAGGGTTTCCTACGAGCAGTACTTC. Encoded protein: CASSFNRVSYEQYF.

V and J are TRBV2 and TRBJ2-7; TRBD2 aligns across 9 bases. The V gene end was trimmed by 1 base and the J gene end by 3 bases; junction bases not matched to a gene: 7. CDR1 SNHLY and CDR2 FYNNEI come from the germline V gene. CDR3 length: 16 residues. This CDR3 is CASSEGRPSGNYEQYF. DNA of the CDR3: TGTGCCAGCAGTGAAGGTAGGCCTAGCGGGAACTACGAGCAGTACTTC. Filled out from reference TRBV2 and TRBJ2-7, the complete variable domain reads EPEVTQTPSHQVTQMGQEVILRCVPISNHLYFYWYRQILGQKVEFLVSFYNNEISEKSEIFDDQFSVERPDGSNFTLKIRSTKLEDSAMYFCASSEGRPSGNYEQYFGPGTRLTVT.

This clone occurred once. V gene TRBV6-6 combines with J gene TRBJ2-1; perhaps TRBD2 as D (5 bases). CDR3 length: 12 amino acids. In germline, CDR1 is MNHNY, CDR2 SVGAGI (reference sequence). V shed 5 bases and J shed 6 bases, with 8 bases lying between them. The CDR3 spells CASSDGSNEQFF. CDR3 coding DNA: TGTGCCAGCAGTGATGGGAGCAATGAGCAGTTCTTC.

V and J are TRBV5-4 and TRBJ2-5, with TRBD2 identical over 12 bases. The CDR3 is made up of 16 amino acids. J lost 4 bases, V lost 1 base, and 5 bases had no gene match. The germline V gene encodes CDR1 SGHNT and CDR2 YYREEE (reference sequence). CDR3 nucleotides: TGTGCCAGCAGCTTGCGCCTAGCGGGAGGGGGAGAGACCCAGTACTTC. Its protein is CASSLRLAGGGETQYF. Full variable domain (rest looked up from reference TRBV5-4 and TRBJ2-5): ETGVTQSPTHLIKTRGQQVTLRCSSQSGHNTVSWYQQALGQGPQFIFQYYREEENGRGNFPPRFSGLQFPNYSSELNVNALELDDSALYLCASSLRLAGGGETQYFGPGTRLLVL.

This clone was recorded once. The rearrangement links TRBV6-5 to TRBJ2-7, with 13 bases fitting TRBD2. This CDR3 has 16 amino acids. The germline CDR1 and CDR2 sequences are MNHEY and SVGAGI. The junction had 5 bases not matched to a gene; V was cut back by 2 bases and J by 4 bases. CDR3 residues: CASSYPGLAGDYEQYF. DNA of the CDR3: TGTGCCAGCAGTTACCCCGGACTAGCGGGAGATTACGAGCAGTACTTC.

CDR3 amino acids: CASSAGGLYQETQYF. DNA for the CDR3: TGCGCCAGCTCGGCGGGAGGCTTGTACCAAGAGACCCAGTACTTC. The rearrangement uses TRBV5-1 and TRBJ2-5, with 8 bases aligning to TRBD2. With 7 bases clipped from V and 0 bases from J, the junction kept 8 bases outside the gene matches. The CDR3 runs to 15 residues. Per the germline V gene, CDR1 is SGHRS and CDR2 is YFSETQ.

The CDR3 protein is CASSRRQTYEQYF. In DNA form, the CDR3 reads TGTGCCAGCAGCCGCAGACAAACCTACGAGCAGTACTTC. The chain joins TRBV5-8 to TRBJ2-7, with unresolved D. Germline lookup yields CDR1 SGHTS and CDR2 YDEGEE. The CDR3 length is 13 residues. V was clipped by 4 bases and J by 2 bases, with 10 bases between them.

In DNA, the CDR3 is TGCGCCAGCAGCTTGGAGGGGACAGTTGGCGGAGAGACCCAGTACTTC. It is translated as CASSLEGTVGGETQYF. The chain combines TRBV5-1 with TRBJ2-5; 7 bases agree with TRBD1. There are 16 residues in the CDR3. Germline CDR1 and CDR2: SGHRS and YFSETQ. J lost 4 bases, V lost 0 bases, and 9 bases had no gene match.

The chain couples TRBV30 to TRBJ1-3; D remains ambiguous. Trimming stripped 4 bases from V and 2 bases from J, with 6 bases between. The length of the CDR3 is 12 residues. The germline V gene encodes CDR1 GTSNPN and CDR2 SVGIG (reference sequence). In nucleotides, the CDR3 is TGTGCCTGGAAACAGCCTGGAAACACCATATATTTT. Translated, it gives CAWKQPGNTIYF.

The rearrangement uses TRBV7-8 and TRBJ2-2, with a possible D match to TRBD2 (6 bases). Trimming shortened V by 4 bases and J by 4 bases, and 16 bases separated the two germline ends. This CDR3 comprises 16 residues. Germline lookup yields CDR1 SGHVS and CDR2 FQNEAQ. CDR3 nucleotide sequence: TGTGCCAGCAGCTCACGGGAGATTGGGGGCACCGGGGAGCTGTTTTTT. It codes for CASSSREIGGTGELFF.

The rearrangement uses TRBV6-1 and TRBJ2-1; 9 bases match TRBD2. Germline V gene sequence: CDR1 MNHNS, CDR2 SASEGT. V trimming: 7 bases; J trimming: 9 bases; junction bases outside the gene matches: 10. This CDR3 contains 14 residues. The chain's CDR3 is CASKETSGISEQFF. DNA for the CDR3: TGTGCCAGCAAGGAGACTAGCGGTATAAGTGAGCAGTTCTTC.

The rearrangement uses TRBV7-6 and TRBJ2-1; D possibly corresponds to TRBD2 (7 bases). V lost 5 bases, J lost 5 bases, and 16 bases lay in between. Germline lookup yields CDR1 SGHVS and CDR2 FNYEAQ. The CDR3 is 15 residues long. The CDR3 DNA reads TGTGCCAGCAGCCCAACCCGGGGGGCGCACAATGAGCAGTTCTTC. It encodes CASSPTRGAHNEQFF.

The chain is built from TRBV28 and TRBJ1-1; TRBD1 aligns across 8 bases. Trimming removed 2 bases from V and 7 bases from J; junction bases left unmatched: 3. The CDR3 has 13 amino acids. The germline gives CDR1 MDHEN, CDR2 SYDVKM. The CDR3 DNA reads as TGTGCCAGCAGTTTACCTGACAGGGGTGAAGCTTTCTTT. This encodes CASSLPDRGEAFF.

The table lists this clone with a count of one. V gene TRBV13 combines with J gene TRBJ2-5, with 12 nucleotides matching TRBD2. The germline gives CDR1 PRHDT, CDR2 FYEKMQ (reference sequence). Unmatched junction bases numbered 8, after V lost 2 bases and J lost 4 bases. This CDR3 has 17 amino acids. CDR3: CASSLSASGRALETQYF. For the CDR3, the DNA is TGTGCCAGCAGCTTATCGGCTAGCGGGAGGGCCTTAGAGACCCAGTACTTC.

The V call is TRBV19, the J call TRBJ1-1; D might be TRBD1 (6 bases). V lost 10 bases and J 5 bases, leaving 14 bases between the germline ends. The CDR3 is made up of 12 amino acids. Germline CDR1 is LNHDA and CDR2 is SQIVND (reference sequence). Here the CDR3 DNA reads TGTGCCATTGAGGGCAGGGGAACTGAAGCTTTCTTT. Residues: CAIEGRGTEAFF.

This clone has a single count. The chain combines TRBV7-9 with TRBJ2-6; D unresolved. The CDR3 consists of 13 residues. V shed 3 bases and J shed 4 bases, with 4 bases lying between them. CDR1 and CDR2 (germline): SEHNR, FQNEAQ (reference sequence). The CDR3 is CASSFVGANVLTF. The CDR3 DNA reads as TGTGCCAGCAGCTTCGTGGGGGCCAACGTCCTGACTTTC.

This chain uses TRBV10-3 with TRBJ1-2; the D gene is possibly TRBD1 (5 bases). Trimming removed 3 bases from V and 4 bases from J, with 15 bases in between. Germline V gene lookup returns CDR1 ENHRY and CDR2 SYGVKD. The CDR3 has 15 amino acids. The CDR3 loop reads CAISEKGQSFYGYTF. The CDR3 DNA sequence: TGTGCCATCAGTGAAAAGGGGCAAAGCTTCTATGGCTACACCTTC.